This entry concerns a single TCR beta chain. Its antigen is not identified. The sample belongs to a study of T cell responses to AZD1222 COVID-19 vaccine. Study-wide findings and caveats: Baseline antibody screening turned up just a handful of seropositive AZD1222 recipients.

Samples with a second dose at about 4 or about 12 weeks were pooled together. CDR1 and CDR2 from the germline V gene are SGHAT and FQNNGV. The CDR3 loop spans 15 amino acids. The V gene lost 1 base and the J gene lost 0 bases, with 10 bases spanning the gap. The table came from immunoSEQ multiplex PCR; TCRdb's copy has only in-frame clones and leaves some out. The table lists approximately 80,000 clones, 80% to 90% of them singletons, with more than 9% in the top ten. The source was peripheral blood, collected 28 days after the second AZD1222 dose. The V call is TRBV11-2, the J call TRBJ2-7; D is ambiguous. The TCR originated in an adult who received the AZD1222 COVID-19 vaccine. The CDR3 region is CASSLGVLSSYEQYF. DNA of the CDR3: TGTGCCAGCAGCTTAGGAGTGCTTAGCTCCTACGAGCAGTACTTC.